Listed here is a single T cell receptor (beta chain). TCRdb keeps only in-frame clones here, not all; method: immunoSEQ multiplex PCR. The sample carries about 220,000 clones, about three quarters recorded once. V was shortened by 2 bases and J by 0 bases, with 5 bases between the two germline ends. The CDR3 spans 14 residues. Per the germline V gene, CDR1 is SNHLY and CDR2 is FYNNEI. The data were taken from a study of blood T cell repertoires in COVID-19. Across the study: Acute-phase and convalescent COVID-19 samples originated in the United States, Italy and Spain. The analysed material was cDNA or gDNA that came from T cells, B-cell-depleted T cells, or PBMCs.

This clonotype originated in a woman between 70 and 85 years old with acute or convalescent COVID-19. The J gene is TRBJ2-1, the V gene TRBV2; D ambiguous. What was sequenced was peripheral blood. The CDR3 sequence is CASSEISSYNEQFF. CDR3 nucleotides: TGTGCCAGCAGTGAAATTAGCTCCTACAATGAGCAGTTCTTC.